This T cell receptor beta chain is from a study of cytomegalovirus exposure and HLA in healthy donors. Worth noting for this clone: Its matching antigen is unknown.

PCR primers comprised 60 Vbeta and 13 Jbeta primers. Profiling relied on immunoSEQ multiplex PCR, and the TCRdb table lists in-frame clones only, not all of them. The specimen's table records some 75,000 clones. The CDR3 length is 13 residues. Trimming took off 0 bases at V and 5 bases at J, with 8 bases between the two ends. Germline-derived CDR1 and CDR2 are SGHRS and YFSETQ. Study findings and constraints: A later analysis associated under 20,000 TCR beta sequences with HLA alleles at a 0.05 false discovery rate. Productive rates of about 87% or about 30% were seen for most TCR beta V segments in an earlier analysis.

The chain combines TRBV5-1 with TRBJ1-1; TRBD1 is a possible D gene (5 bases). This clonotype was sampled from a boy aged 5 to 17 in good health and CMV-seronegative. Material for sequencing was PBMCs. The chain's CDR3 is CASSLGGETEAFF. The CDR3 DNA reads as TGCGCCAGCAGCTTGGGGGGGGAGACTGAAGCTTTCTTT.